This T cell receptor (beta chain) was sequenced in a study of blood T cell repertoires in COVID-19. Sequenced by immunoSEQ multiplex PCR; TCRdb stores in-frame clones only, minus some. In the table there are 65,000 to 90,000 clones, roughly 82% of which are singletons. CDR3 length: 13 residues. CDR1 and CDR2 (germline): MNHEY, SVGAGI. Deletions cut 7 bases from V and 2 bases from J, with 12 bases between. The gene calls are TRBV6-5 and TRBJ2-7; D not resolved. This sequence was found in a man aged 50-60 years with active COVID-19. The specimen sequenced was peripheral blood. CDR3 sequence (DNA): TGTGCCAGCACCGCCGACACAACCTACGAGCAGTACTTC. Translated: CASTADTTYEQYF.